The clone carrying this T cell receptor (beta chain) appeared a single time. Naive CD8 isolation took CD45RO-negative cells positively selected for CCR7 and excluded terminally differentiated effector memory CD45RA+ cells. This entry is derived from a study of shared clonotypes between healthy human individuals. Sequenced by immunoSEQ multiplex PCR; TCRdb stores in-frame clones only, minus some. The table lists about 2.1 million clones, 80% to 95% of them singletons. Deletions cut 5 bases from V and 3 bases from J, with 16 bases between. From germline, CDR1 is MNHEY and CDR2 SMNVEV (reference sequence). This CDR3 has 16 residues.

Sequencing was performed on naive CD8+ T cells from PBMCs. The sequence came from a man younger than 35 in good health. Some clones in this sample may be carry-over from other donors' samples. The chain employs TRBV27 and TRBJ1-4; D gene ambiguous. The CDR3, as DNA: TGTGCCAGCAGTCCTGATACGGAGGGTTCTAATGAAAAACTGTTTTTT. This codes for CASSPDTEGSNEKLFF.